These 13 T cell receptor beta chains came from one sample sequenced in a study of blood T cell repertoires in COVID-19. Assay used: immunoSEQ multiplex PCR; TCRdb lists only in-frame clones, some missing. This sample has around 97,000 clones, with 84% found just once. The sample was peripheral blood. All receptors come from a human donor in a cohort sampled during active COVID-19.

In this sample, this clone turned up once. The chain carries TRBV7-3 and TRBJ2-5; no firm D call. The germline gives CDR1 SGHTA, CDR2 FQGTGA. This CDR3 contains 14 residues. Trimming removed 6 bases at V and 0 bases at J, with 11 bases between. In nucleotides, the CDR3 is TGTGCCAGCAGTTTCTTGCCAGACCAAGAGACCCAGTACTTC. It encodes CASSFLPDQETQYF.

The chain employs TRBV27 and TRBJ1-5; TRBD1 is a possible D gene (5 bases). The V and J ends lost 6 bases and 5 bases respectively, with 11 bases between them. The CDR3 consists of 13 residues. Germline V CDR1 and CDR2: MNHEY, SMNVEV (reference sequence). The DNA of the CDR3 is TGTGCCAGCAGACTCGACAGTTATCAGCCCCAGCATTTT. Translation gives CASRLDSYQPQHF.

The genes are TRBV4-1 and TRBJ1-2; 10 nucleotides match TRBD1. CDR3 size: 18 residues. Germline trimming cut 2 bases from V and 4 bases from J; bases unmatched to any gene: 13. CDR1 is MGHRA, CDR2 YSYEKL, per germline. CDR3 in amino acids: CASSQKNGDRGHFYGYTF. CDR3 nucleotides: TGCGCCAGCAGCCAAAAAAATGGGGACAGGGGCCATTTCTATGGCTACACCTTC.

This chain joins TRBV11-2 and TRBJ2-7; possibly TRBD1 for D (5 bases). The germline V gene has CDR1 SGHAT and CDR2 FQNNGV. V lost 0 bases, J lost 1 base, and 13 bases lay in between. This CDR3 contains 16 residues. This CDR3 is CASSLEDLTVSYEQYF. CDR3 DNA sequence: TGTGCCAGCAGCTTAGAGGACCTGACAGTATCCTACGAGCAGTACTTC.

This chain connects TRBV10-3 to TRBJ1-4; D uncertain. Germline CDR1 is ENHRY and CDR2 is SYGVKD. The germline V and J ends were trimmed by 2 bases and 0 bases, with 4 bases remaining between them. CDR3 size: 14 residues. The CDR3 reads CAISEGTTNEKLFF. The CDR3 DNA reads TGTGCCATCAGTGAGGGCACAACTAATGAAAAACTGTTTTTT.

The V call is TRBV10-3, the J call TRBJ1-6, with TRBD1 identical over 8 bases. Germline V gives CDR1 ENHRY, CDR2 SYGVKD. V was pared by 0 bases and J by 6 bases, with 4 bases of the junction left unmatched. The CDR3 length is 16 residues. CDR3 nucleotides: TGTGCCATCAGTGAGTCTGGACAGGGTCTTAATTCACCCCTCCACTTT. It translates to CAISESGQGLNSPLHF.

The rearrangement uses TRBV9 and TRBJ1-1, with D unresolved. V lost 0 bases and J lost 0, with 9 bases in between. This CDR3 comprises 15 residues. CDR1 and CDR2 (germline): SGDLS, YYNGEE. The CDR3 protein is CASSVGELMNTEAFF. The DNA of the CDR3 is TGTGCCAGCAGCGTAGGCGAGCTAATGAACACTGAAGCTTTCTTT.

The rearrangement links TRBV30 to TRBJ1-3; a weak D match, TRBD1 (6 bases). From germline, CDR1 is GTSNPN and CDR2 SVGIG (reference sequence). Trimming removed 3 bases from V and 7 bases from J, with 22 bases in between. The CDR3 covers 16 residues. CDR3 coding DNA: TGTGCCTGGAGGGGGGGGGACACCTACTCGGGGAACACCATATATTTT. Translated: CAWRGGDTYSGNTIYF.

The rearrangement links TRBV18 to TRBJ2-5; weak D call: TRBD2 (5 bases). Germline-derived CDR1 and CDR2 are KGHSH and LQKENI. The CDR3 contains 14 residues. V was cut by 3 bases and J by 1 base, with 9 bases left in between. CDR3 bases: TGTGCCAGCTCACCTCTGGGAGTCCAAGAGACCCAGTACTTC. Residues: CASSPLGVQETQYF.

The V gene is TRBV4-3, the J gene TRBJ2-2, with TRBD2 identical over 11 bases. J was trimmed by 4 bases and V by 4 bases; bases with no gene match: 8. Germline lookup yields CDR1 LGHNA and CDR2 YSLEER. The CDR3 contains 17 residues. This chain's CDR3 is CASSPDLGLAGTGELFF. CDR3 bases: TGCGCCAGCAGCCCAGACTTAGGACTAGCGGGCACCGGGGAGCTGTTTTTT.

The chain employs TRBV7-2 and TRBJ2-7; 9 bases map to TRBD2. CDR3 length: 14 amino acids. Germline trimming cut 10 bases from V and 4 bases from J; bases unmatched to any gene: 11. The germline V gene has CDR1 SGHTA and CDR2 FQGNSA. In nucleotides, the CDR3 is TGTGCCATTAGACCCCCTAGCGGGACGTACGAGCAGTACTTC. Protein sequence: CAIRPPSGTYEQYF. The full variable domain, with the rest looked up from reference TRBV7-2 and TRBJ2-7, is GAGVSQSPSNKVTEKGKDVELRCDPISGHTALYWYRQSLGQGLEFLIYFQGNSAPDKSGLPSDRFSAERTGGSVSTLTIQRTQQEDSAVYLCAIRPPSGTYEQYFGPGTRLTVT.

The gene calls are TRBV10-3 and TRBJ1-1, with TRBD1 matching over 9 bases. Germline values: CDR1 ENHRY, CDR2 SYGVKD. J was trimmed by 1 base and V by 0 bases; bases with no gene match: 0. The CDR3 length is 15 residues. CDR3 coding DNA: TGTGCCATCAGTGAGTCGGGACAGGGGAACACTGAAGCTTTCTTT. The encoded protein is CAISESGQGNTEAFF.

The gene calls are TRBV6-2 or TRBV6-3 and TRBJ1-5; a possible D gene is TRBD1 (6 bases). Germline assignment: CDR1 MNHEY and CDR2 SVGEGT. The length of the CDR3 is 15 residues. V was trimmed by 4 bases and J by 4 bases, leaving 14 bases between them. CDR3 region: CASSFLQGLNQPQHF. CDR3 nucleotide sequence: TGTGCCAGCAGTTTCCTCCAGGGGCTAAATCAGCCCCAGCATTTT.